Shown below are 23 T cell receptor beta chains from a single sample sequenced in a study of PD-L1 blockade in urothelial cancer. Sequencing was performed with immunoSEQ multiplex PCR; in TCRdb, only in-frame clones are kept and a portion is missing. The sample consists of some 110,000 clones, around nine tenths of them appearing once. The time point here: peripheral blood 6 weeks after treatment start. The sequencing here drew on PBMCs, taken around atezolizumab (anti-PD-L1) treatment. These receptors all come from a man between 60 and 70 years old with urothelial cancer.

The CDR3 bases are TGTGCCAGCTCACGGGCTCCGGATACCGGGGAGCTGTTTTTT. Its translation: CASSRAPDTGELFF. The chain has TRBV18 and TRBJ2-2; D gene ambiguous. CDR3 length: 14 amino acids. Germline loops: CDR1 KGHSH, CDR2 LQKENI. Trimming removed 4 bases from V and 5 bases from J, with 11 bases in between.

This sequence joins TRBV11-3 and TRBJ1-4, with 9 bases lining up with TRBD1. Germline V CDR1 and CDR2: SGHNT, YENEEA. The trim removed 6 bases at V and 6 bases at J, leaving 5 bases unmatched. This CDR3 is 14 amino acids long. DNA of the CDR3: TGTGCCAGCAGGCGCGGGACAGGGTATGAAAAACTGTTTTTT. This codes for CASRRGTGYEKLFF.

This chain joins TRBV5-1 and TRBJ2-1; TRBD1 might be the D (5 bases). CDR3 length: 16 amino acids. The V end lost 0 bases, the J end lost 0 bases, and 10 bases lay between the germline ends. The V gene's germline CDR1 is SGHRS and CDR2 YFSETQ. The CDR3 sequence is CASSLAGASSYNEQFF. For the CDR3, the DNA is TGCGCCAGCAGCTTGGCTGGGGCCAGCTCCTACAATGAGCAGTTCTTC.

This chain's CDR3 is CASSRANTEAFF. CDR3 nucleotide sequence: TGTGCCAGCTCCAGGGCGAACACTGAAGCTTTCTTT. The chain carries TRBV6-1 and TRBJ1-1; possibly TRBD1 for D (5 bases). This CDR3 comprises 12 residues. Trimming stripped 8 bases from V and 1 base from J, with 8 bases between. The V gene's germline CDR1 is MNHNS and CDR2 SASEGT.

The chain employs TRBV6-5 and TRBJ2-7; 7 nucleotides agree with TRBD1. This CDR3 is 15 amino acids long. Per germline, CDR1 MNHEY and CDR2 SVGAGI. Trimming at V came to 0 bases and at J to 3 bases, leaving 5 bases not matched to a gene. The chain's CDR3 is CASSYSTGQSYEQYF. The CDR3 nucleotides read TGTGCCAGCAGTTACTCGACGGGACAGAGCTACGAGCAGTACTTC.

This rearrangement joins TRBV4-2 to TRBJ1-2; TRBD1 might be the D (5 bases). V was clipped by 3 bases and J by 0 bases, with 14 bases between them. The CDR3 is made up of 16 amino acids. Germline CDR1 is LGHNA and CDR2 is YNFKEQ. The CDR3 nucleotides are TGTGCCAGCAGCCAGGGGGGGACGGAGCCTAACTATGGCTACACCTTC. The encoded protein is CASSQGGTEPNYGYTF.

As DNA, the CDR3 is TGTGCCAGCAGTTTTTACGGGGGGGCCCCCTCCAATGAGCAGTTCTTC. This sequence encodes CASSFYGGAPSNEQFF. The chain employs TRBV27 and TRBJ2-1; 8 nucleotides align to TRBD2. The CDR3 contains 16 residues. Germline lookup yields CDR1 MNHEY and CDR2 SMNVEV (reference sequence). The junction had 10 bases not matched to a gene; V was cut back by 3 bases and J by 6 bases.

The chain couples TRBV5-1 to TRBJ1-4; 8 positions match TRBD1. The V segment lost 2 bases and the J segment 8 bases; nucleotides outside the gene matches: 2. Germline loops: CDR1 SGHRS, CDR2 YFSETQ. CDR3 length: 13 amino acids. The CDR3 DNA sequence: TGCGCCAGCAGCTTCGGACAGGGCGAAAAACTGTTTTTT. It is translated as CASSFGQGEKLFF.

This sequence joins TRBV27 and TRBJ1-4, with a possible D match to TRBD1 (6 bases). This CDR3 is built from 14 residues. V lost 2 bases and J lost 8, with 12 bases in between. CDR1 and CDR2 (germline): MNHEY, SMNVEV (reference sequence). The CDR3 nucleotides are TGTGCCAGCAGTTTAACAGGGCGAGGCGAAAAACTGTTTTTT. It is translated as CASSLTGRGEKLFF. Looking up the rest from reference TRBV27 and TRBJ1-4 gives the full variable domain: EAQVTQNPRYLITVTGKKLTVTCSQNMNHEYMSWYRQDPGLGLRQIYYSMNVEVTDKGDVPEGYKVSRKEKRNFPLILESPSPNQTSLYFCASSLTGRGEKLFFGSGTQLSVL.

The chain uses TRBV7-9 and TRBJ2-7, with 12 bases lining up with TRBD1. The CDR3 has 17 amino acids. The germline V gene has CDR1 SEHNR and CDR2 FQNEAQ (reference sequence). Trimming removed 7 bases from V and 6 bases from J; junction bases left unmatched: 16. The CDR3 protein is CASTNPGGGTGGTEQYF. The CDR3 region has the DNA TGTGCCAGCACCAATCCTGGGGGGGGGACAGGGGGCACCGAGCAGTACTTC. The whole variable domain, remainder taken from reference TRBV7-9 and TRBJ2-7, is DTGVSQNPRHKITKRGQNVTFRCDPISEHNRLYWYRQTLGQGPEFLTYFQNEAQLEKSRLLSDRFSAERPKGSFSTLEIQRTEQGDSAMYLCASTNPGGGTGGTEQYFGPGTRLTVT.

The V call is TRBV28, the J call TRBJ2-7; possibly TRBD1 for D (7 bases). The germline CDR1 and CDR2 sequences are MDHEN and SYDVKM. The CDR3 has 15 residues. Trimming removed 2 bases from V and 3 bases from J, with 14 bases in between. This CDR3 reads CASSLGGTAFYEQYF. CDR3 bases: TGTGCCAGCAGTTTAGGCGGGACAGCTTTCTACGAGCAGTACTTC.

The rearrangement joins TRBV2 to TRBJ2-7, with 12 bases fitting TRBD2. Per the germline V gene, CDR1 is SNHLY and CDR2 is FYNNEI. The CDR3 consists of 15 residues. Trimming at V came to 5 bases and at J to 3 bases, leaving 5 bases not matched to a gene. The CDR3 region is CASSPRTSGNYEQYF. The CDR3 region has the DNA TGTGCCAGCAGTCCCAGGACTAGCGGGAACTACGAGCAGTACTTC.

V gene TRBV29-1 combines with J gene TRBJ1-1; perhaps TRBD1 as D (6 bases). Germline CDR1 is SQVTM and CDR2 is ANQGSEA. Trimming removed 4 bases from V and 5 bases from J, with 11 bases in between. The CDR3 extends over 12 amino acids. The DNA for the CDR3 is TGCAGCGTTGCCAGGGGAGTTACTGAAGCTTTCTTT. Its translation: CSVARGVTEAFF.

The chain uses TRBV7-9 and TRBJ2-1, with 15 positions matching TRBD2. CDR3 length equals 17 residues. Per the germline V gene, CDR1 is SEHNR and CDR2 is FQNEAQ (reference sequence). The V segment lost 5 bases and the J segment 10 bases; nucleotides outside the gene matches: 12. The CDR3 nucleotides read TGTGCCAGCAGCCCTGGACTAGCGGGAGGGCCGACTCTAGAGCAGTTCTTC. It is translated as CASSPGLAGGPTLEQFF.

This sequence joins TRBV9 and TRBJ2-7, with a weak D call TRBD2 (6 bases). The germline gives CDR1 SGDLS, CDR2 YYNGEE. This CDR3 has 14 amino acids. Trimming shortened V by 4 bases and J by 2 bases, and 13 bases separated the two germline ends. The CDR3 loop is CASSLGTEPYEQYF. The CDR3 nucleotides are TGTGCCAGCAGCCTGGGGACTGAACCCTACGAGCAGTACTTC.

The chain employs TRBV29-1 and TRBJ2-5; weak D call: TRBD1 (7 bases). The CDR3 spans 12 residues. The germline CDR1 and CDR2 sequences are SQVTM and ANQGSEA. Trimming took off 6 bases at V and 4 bases at J, with 12 bases between the two ends. In DNA, the CDR3 is TGCAGCGTCGGAGGGGGCCGAGAGACCCAGTACTTC. Amino acids: CSVGGGRETQYF.

V usage is TRBV28 and J usage is TRBJ1-5; 7 bases map to TRBD1. Germline CDR1 is MDHEN and CDR2 is SYDVKM. CDR3 length: 16 residues. The V and J ends lost 2 bases and 4 bases, in that order; junction bases with no gene match: 8. The CDR3 protein is CASSLGPGQLNQPQHF. CDR3 nucleotides: TGTGCCAGCAGTTTAGGCCCGGGACAGCTAAATCAGCCCCAGCATTTT.

The chain is built from TRBV18 and TRBJ1-2; possible D gene TRBD1, 5 bases. Trimming cost V 2 bases and J 6 bases, with 7 bases left between them. Germline CDR1 is KGHSH and CDR2 is LQKENI. The CDR3 is 12 residues long. The CDR3 protein is CASSPGADGYTF. CDR3 coding DNA: TGTGCCAGCTCACCAGGGGCTGATGGCTACACCTTC.

This chain connects TRBV7-8 to TRBJ2-2, with TRBD1 matching 9 bases. The CDR3 extends over 15 amino acids. V was clipped by 6 bases and J by 4 bases; unmatched bases: 6. Germline CDR1 SGHVS, CDR2 FQNEAQ. DNA of the CDR3: TGTGCCAGCAGACAGACAGGGGGTATCACCGGGGAGCTGTTTTTT. Protein: CASRQTGGITGELFF. Looking up the rest from reference TRBV7-8 and TRBJ2-2 gives the full variable domain: GAGVSQSPRYKVAKRGQDVALRCDPISGHVSLFWYQQALGQGPEFLTYFQNEAQLDKSGLPSDRFFAERPEGSVSTLKIQRTQQEDSAVYLCASRQTGGITGELFFGEGSRLTVL.

This chain uses TRBV2 with TRBJ1-5; D is ambiguous. Germline CDR1 SNHLY, CDR2 FYNNEI. The V end was cut by 6 bases, the J end by 5 bases, with 5 bases between. This CDR3 has 11 residues. CDR3 sequence: CASSSDQPQHF. In DNA, the CDR3 is TGTGCCAGCAGCTCTGATCAGCCCCAGCATTTT.

The V gene is TRBV19, the J gene TRBJ1-5, with 8 bases that match TRBD1. V shed 5 bases and J 1 base; nucleotides not matched to a gene: 7. Looked up from germline, CDR1 is LNHDA and CDR2 is SQIVND (reference sequence). The CDR3 sequence is 16 residues long. CDR3 protein: CASSPTGVMSNQPQHF. CDR3 DNA: TGTGCCAGTAGTCCGACAGGGGTGATGAGCAATCAGCCCCAGCATTTT.

The chain links TRBV5-1 to TRBJ2-5, with D maybe TRBD2 (6 bases). The V end lost 5 bases, the J end lost 3 bases, and 17 bases lay between the germline ends. The CDR3 sequence is 15 residues long. Germline V gene lookup returns CDR1 SGHRS and CDR2 YFSETQ. This chain's CDR3 is CASSYSDGGEETQYF. The CDR3 DNA reads TGCGCCAGCAGTTACTCGGACGGCGGGGAAGAGACCCAGTACTTC.

The rearrangement uses TRBV6-5 and TRBJ2-1; TRBD1 is a possible D gene (6 bases). The germline gives CDR1 MNHEY, CDR2 SVGAGI. The CDR3 contains 13 residues. Trimming cost V 5 bases and J 13 bases, with 18 bases left between them. This chain's CDR3 is CASSPGHMLPQFF. CDR3 sequence (DNA): TGTGCCAGCAGTCCGGGACATATGTTGCCCCAGTTCTTC.